This note documents a single T cell receptor (beta chain) sequence. Its specificity is not known. PCR used 60 Vbeta primers and 13 Jbeta primers. TCRdb's copy holds only in-frame clones and misses some; the assay was immunoSEQ multiplex PCR. This table holds 130,000 to 150,000 clones, roughly three quarters found once. This sample is part of a study of cytomegalovirus exposure and HLA in healthy donors. Study as a whole: The study's early data release held roughly 91 million unique TCRs from HLA-typed donors.

Study-level points and caveats: In an earlier analysis, productive rearrangement rates for most beta V segments clustered near 87% or 30%.

Trimming pared 1 base from V and 0 bases from J, leaving 11 bases between. This CDR3 spans 15 amino acids. Per the germline V gene, CDR1 is GTSNPN and CDR2 is SVGIG (reference sequence). The clonotype was recovered from a man younger than 35 in good health and CMV-seronegative. Sequenced sample: PBMCs. The chain links TRBV30 to TRBJ2-3; possible D gene TRBD2, 6 bases. The CDR3 DNA follows: TGTGCCTGGAGTGGGGGGGACCTCAGCACAGATACGCAGTATTTT. This encodes CAWSGGDLSTDTQYF.